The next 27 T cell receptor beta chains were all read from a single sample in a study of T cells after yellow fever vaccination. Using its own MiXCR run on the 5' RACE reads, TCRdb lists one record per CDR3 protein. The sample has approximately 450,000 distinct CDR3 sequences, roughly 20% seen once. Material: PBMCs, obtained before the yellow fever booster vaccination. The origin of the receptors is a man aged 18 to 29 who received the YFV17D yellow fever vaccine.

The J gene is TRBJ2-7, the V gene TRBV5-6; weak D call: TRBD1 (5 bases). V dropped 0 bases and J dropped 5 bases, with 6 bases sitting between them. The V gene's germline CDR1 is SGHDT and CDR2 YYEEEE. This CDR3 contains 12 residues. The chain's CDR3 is CASSLARDEQYV. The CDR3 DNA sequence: TGTGCCAGCAGCTTGGCCAGGGACGAGCAGTACGTC.

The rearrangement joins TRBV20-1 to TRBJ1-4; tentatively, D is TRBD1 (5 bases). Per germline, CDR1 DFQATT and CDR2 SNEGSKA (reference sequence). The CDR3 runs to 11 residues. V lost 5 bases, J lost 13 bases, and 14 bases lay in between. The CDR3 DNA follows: TGCAGTGCTCGGGTTGGGGGGACACTGTTTTTT. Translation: CSARVGGTLFF.

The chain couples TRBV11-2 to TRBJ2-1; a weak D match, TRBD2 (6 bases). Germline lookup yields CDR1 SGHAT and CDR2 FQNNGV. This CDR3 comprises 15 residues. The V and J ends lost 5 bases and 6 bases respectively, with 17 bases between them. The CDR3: CASSTGGALINEQFF. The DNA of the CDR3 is TGTGCCAGCAGCACCGGAGGGGCCCTTATCAATGAGCAGTTCTTC.

This chain's CDR3 is CASSNPMGDHEQYF. In DNA form, the CDR3 reads TGTGCCAGCAGCAACCCGATGGGGGACCACGAGCAGTACTTC. The genes are TRBV7-3 and TRBJ2-7, with D perhaps matching TRBD1 or TRBD2 (5 bases each). The CDR3 runs to 14 residues. Germline-derived CDR1 and CDR2 are SGHTA and FQGTGA. V lost 5 bases and J lost 5, with 16 bases in between.

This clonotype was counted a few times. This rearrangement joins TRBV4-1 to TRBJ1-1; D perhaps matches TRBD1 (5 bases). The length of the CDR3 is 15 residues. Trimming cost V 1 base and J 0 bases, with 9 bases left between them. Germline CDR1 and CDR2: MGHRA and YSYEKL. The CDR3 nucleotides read TGCGCCAGCAGCCAAGCCGGGACGGTGAACACTGAAGCTTTCTTT. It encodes CASSQAGTVNTEAFF.

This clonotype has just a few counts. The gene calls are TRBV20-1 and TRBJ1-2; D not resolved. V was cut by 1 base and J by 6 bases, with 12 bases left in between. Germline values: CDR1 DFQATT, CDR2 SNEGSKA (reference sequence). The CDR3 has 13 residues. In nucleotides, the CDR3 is TGCAGTGCTAGAGTTCGACGGAGCAATGGCTACACCTTC. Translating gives CSARVRRSNGYTF.

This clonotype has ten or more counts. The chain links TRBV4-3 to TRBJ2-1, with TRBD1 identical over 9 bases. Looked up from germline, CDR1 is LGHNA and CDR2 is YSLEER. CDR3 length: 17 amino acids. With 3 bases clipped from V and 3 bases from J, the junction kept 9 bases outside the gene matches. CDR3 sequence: CASSHPTRQGGYNEQFF. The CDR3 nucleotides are TGCGCCAGCAGCCACCCCACCCGACAGGGGGGCTACAATGAGCAGTTCTTC.

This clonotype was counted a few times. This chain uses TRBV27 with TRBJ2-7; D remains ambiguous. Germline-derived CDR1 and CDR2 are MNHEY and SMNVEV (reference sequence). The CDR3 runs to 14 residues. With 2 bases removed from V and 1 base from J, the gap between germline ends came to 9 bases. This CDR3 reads CASSLLTASYEQYF. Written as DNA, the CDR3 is TGTGCCAGCAGTTTACTTACAGCGTCCTACGAGCAGTACTTC.

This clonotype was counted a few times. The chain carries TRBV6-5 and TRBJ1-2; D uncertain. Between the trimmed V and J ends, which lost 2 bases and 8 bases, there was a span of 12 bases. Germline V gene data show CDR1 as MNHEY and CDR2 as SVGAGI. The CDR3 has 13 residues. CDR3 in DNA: TGTGCCAGCAGTTACACCCAGTTCGACGGCTACACCTTC. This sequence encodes CASSYTQFDGYTF.

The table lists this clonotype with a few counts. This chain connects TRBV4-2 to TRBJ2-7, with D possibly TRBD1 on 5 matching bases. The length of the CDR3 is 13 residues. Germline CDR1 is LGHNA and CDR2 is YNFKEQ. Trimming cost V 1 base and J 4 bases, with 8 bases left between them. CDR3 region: CASSQGAGYEQYV. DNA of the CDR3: TGTGCCAGCAGCCAAGGGGCAGGGTACGAGCAGTACGTC.

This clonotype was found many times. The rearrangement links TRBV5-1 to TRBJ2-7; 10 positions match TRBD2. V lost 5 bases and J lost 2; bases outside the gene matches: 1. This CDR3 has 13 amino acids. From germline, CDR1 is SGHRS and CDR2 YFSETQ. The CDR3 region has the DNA TGCGCCAGCAGGCTAGCGGGGGCCTACGAGCAGTACTTC. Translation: CASRLAGAYEQYF.

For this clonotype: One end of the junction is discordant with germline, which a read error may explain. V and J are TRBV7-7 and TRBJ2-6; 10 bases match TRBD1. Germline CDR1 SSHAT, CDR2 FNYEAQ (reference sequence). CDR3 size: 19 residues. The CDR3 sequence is CASSARQGADVEGANVLTF. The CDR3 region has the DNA TGTGCTAGCAGCGCCCGACAGGGGGCAGATGTTGAAGGTGCCAACGTCCTGACTTTC. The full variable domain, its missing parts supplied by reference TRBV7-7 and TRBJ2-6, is GAGVSQSPRYKVTKRGQDVTLRCDPISSHATLYWYQQALGQGPEFLTYFNYEAQPDKSGLPSDRFSAERPEGSISTLTIQRTEQRDSAMYRCASSARQGADVEGANVLTFGAGSRLTVL.

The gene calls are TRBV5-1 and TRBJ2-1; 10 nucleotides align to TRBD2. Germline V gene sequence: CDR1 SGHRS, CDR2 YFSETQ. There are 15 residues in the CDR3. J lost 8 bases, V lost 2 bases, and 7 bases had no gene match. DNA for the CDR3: TGCGCCAGCAGCTTACTGAGCGGGGGGGAAGATGAGCAGTTCTTC. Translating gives CASSLLSGGEDEQFF. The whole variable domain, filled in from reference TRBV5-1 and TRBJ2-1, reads KAGVTQTPRYLIKTRGQQVTLSCSPISGHRSVSWYQQTPGQGLQFLFEYFSETQRNKGNFPGRFSGRQFSNSRSEMNVSTLELGDSALYLCASSLLSGGEDEQFFGPGTRLTVL.

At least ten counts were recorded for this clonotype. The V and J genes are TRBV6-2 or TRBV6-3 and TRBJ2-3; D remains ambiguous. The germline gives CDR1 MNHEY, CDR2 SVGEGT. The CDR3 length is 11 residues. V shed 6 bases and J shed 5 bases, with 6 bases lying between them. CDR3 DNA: TGTGCCAGCAGCTACGGAGATACGCAGTATTTT. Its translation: CASSYGDTQYF.

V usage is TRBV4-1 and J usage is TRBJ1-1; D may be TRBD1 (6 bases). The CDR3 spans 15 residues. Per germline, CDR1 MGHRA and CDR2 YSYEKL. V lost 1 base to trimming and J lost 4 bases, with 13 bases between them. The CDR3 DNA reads TGCGCCAGCAGCCAAGTCGCCTCAGGGGTCACTGAAGCTTTCTTT. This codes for CASSQVASGVTEAFF.

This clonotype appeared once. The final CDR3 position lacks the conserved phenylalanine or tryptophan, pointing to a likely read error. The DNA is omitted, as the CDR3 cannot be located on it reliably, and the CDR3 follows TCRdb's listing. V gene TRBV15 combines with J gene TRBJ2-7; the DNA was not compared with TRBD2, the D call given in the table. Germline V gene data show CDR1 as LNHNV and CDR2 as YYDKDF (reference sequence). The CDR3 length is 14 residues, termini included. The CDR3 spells CATSRGLTGRSILI.

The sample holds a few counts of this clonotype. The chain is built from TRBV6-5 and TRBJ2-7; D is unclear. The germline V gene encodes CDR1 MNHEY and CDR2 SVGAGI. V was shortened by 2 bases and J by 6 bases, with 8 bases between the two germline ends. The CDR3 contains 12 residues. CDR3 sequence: CASSYPVCEQYV. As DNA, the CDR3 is TGTGCCAGCAGTTACCCCGTGTGCGAGCAGTACGTC.

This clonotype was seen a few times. The CDR3 coding sequence is TGTGCCAGCAGCTTAAAGGGCCGAGGCGAGCAGTACTTC. It is translated as CASSLKGRGEQYF. The chain carries TRBV7-2 and TRBJ2-7, with D uncertain. V shed 2 bases and J shed 6 bases, with 11 bases lying between them. The CDR3 spans 13 residues. CDR1 is SGHTA, CDR2 FQGNSA, per germline. The full variable domain, its missing parts supplied by reference TRBV7-2 and TRBJ2-7, is GAGVSQSPSNKVTEKGKDVELRCDPISGHTALYWYRQSLGQGLEFLIYFQGNSAPDKSGLPSDRFSAERTGGSVSTLTIQRTQQEDSAVYLCASSLKGRGEQYFGPGTRLTVT.

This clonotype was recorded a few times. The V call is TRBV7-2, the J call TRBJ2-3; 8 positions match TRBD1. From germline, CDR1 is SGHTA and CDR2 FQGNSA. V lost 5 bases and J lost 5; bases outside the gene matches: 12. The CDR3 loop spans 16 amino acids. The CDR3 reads CASSRETGVFGDTQYF. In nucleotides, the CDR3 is TGTGCCAGCAGCAGAGAGACAGGGGTGTTTGGAGATACGCAGTATTTT. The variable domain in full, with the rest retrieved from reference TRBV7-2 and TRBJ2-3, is GAGVSQSPSNKVTEKGKDVELRCDPISGHTALYWYRQSLGQGLEFLIYFQGNSAPDKSGLPSDRFSAERTGGSVSTLTIQRTQQEDSAVYLCASSRETGVFGDTQYFGPGTRLTVL.

The CDR3 bases are TGTGCCAGCACTCCGCCAGACAGGGCCCCGGGGGAGCAGTACTTC. The encoded protein is CASTPPDRAPGEQYF. The V gene is TRBV2, the J gene TRBJ2-7; 7 bases map to TRBD1. With V trimmed by 7 bases and J by 7 bases, 16 bases remained unmatched. From germline, CDR1 is SNHLY and CDR2 FYNNEI. CDR3 length equals 15 residues.

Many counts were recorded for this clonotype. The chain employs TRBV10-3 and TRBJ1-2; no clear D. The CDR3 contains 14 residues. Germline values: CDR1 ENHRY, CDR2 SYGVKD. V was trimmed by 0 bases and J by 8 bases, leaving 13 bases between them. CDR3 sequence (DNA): TGTGCCATCAGTGAGTCGCTGGACCTACCGGGCTACACCTTC. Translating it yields CAISESLDLPGYTF.

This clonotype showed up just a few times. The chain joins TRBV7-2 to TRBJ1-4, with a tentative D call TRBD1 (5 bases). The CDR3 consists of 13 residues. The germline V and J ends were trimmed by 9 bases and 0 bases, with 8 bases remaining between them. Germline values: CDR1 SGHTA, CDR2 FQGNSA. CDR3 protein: CASRTPTNEKLFF. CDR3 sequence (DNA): TGTGCCAGTAGGACACCAACTAATGAAAAACTGTTTTTT.

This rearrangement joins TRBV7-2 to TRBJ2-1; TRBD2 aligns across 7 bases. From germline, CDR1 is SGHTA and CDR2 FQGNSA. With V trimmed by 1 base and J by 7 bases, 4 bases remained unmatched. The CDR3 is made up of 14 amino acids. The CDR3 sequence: CASSLGIGGNEQFF. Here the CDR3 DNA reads TGTGCCAGCAGCTTAGGGATCGGGGGGAATGAGCAGTTCTTC.

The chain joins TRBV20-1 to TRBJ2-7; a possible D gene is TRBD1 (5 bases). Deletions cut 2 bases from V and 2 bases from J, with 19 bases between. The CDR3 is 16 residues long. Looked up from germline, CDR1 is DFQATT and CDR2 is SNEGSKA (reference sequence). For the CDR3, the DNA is TGCAGTGCTAGACTTCTCGACAGACGCCTTCCCTACGAGCAGTACTTC. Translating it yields CSARLLDRRLPYEQYF.

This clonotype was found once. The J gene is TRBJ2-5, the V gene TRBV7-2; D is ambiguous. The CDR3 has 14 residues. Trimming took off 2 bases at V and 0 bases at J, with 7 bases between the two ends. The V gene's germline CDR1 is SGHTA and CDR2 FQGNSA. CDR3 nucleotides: TGTGCCAGCAGCTTATTTAGGGACCAAGAGACCCAGTACTTC. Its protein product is CASSLFRDQETQYF.

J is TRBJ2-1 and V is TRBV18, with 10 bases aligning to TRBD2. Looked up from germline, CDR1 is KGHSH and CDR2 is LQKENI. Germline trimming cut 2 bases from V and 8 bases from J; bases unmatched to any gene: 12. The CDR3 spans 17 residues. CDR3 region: CASSPTVSGGAGDEQFF. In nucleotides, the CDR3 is TGTGCCAGCTCACCAACCGTAAGCGGGGGGGCAGGCGATGAGCAGTTCTTC.

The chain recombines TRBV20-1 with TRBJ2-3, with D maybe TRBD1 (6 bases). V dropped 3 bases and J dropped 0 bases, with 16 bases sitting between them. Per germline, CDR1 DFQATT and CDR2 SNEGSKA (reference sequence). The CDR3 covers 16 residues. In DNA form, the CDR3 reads TGCAGTGCTAGGGGGACAACAGGTTTAAGCACAGATACGCAGTATTTT. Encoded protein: CSARGTTGLSTDTQYF.